This TCR beta chain was obtained from a study of T cells in Graves' hyperthyroidism and ophthalmopathy (dated by TCRdb to between 2017 and 2020). Regarding the study in general: Peripheral blood samples were taken at the time of initial diagnosis, prior to any treatment. In about 6 Graves' hyperthyroidism patients, the study also compared T-cell repertoires from thyroid tissue with T-cell repertoires from blood. TCR V-J signatures able to tell the groups apart were searched for in a discovery cohort of more than 90 patients, of whom 43 had Graves' ophthalmopathy and 57 had stable Graves' hyperthyroidism. The 100 or so discovery patients were randomly divided into training and test sets at a 7:3 ratio. TCR Vbeta CDR3 sequencing of fewer than 150 peripheral blood samples (roughly 43 ophthalmopathy, under 80 hyperthyroidism and roughly 17 progressor patients) is reported in the paper. Following sampling, methimazole starting at 30 mg daily was given to hyperthyroidism patients, and high-dose intravenous methylprednisolone was given to ophthalmopathy patients. Whether ophthalmopathy could be predicted prospectively was tested in an independent validation cohort made up of approximately 19 hyperthyroidism patients plus 17 patients who later progressed to ophthalmopathy. The full study reports these points: Most expanded thyroid clonotypes (frequency above 0.001) were also detected in blood, a finding suggesting that blood repertoires may reflect thyroid immune responses. A model built on a 13 V-J signature distinguished ophthalmopathy from stable hyperthyroidism, reaching around 88% sensitivity and 81.08% specificity in cross-validation and 80%/75% in testing. In validation, progression to ophthalmopathy was predicted by the model with around 70% sensitivity and roughly 76% specificity, a median of about 6.4 months before onset. No statistical method was used to fix the sample size in advance, and group allocation was not hidden from the investigators.

The TCR beta CDR3 regions were amplified from the RNA transcripts. The first round of RT-PCR for the TCR CDR3 was performed with the HTBI primer set and the Qiagen OneStep RT-PCR kit. A second multiplex PCR round built the libraries, followed by size selection and purification. Paired-end sequencing of the libraries was performed with 100 bp reads on an Illumina HiSeq2000. On the study's bioinformatics: Raw data were processed with SOAPnuke, discarding reads with adapters, uncalled bases, mean Phred below 15, or no exact constant-primer or identifier match. High-quality paired reads were merged using COPE v1.2.5, and each unique nucleotide sequence was defined as a clonotype. MiTCR v1.1 was used to align the clonotypes against IMGT TRBV, TRBD and TRBJ reference segments. The analysis included only V-J combinations with a frequency above 0.0001, which together covered around 99% of the repertoires. The TCS score was defined as the ratio of F50 (clonal expansion) to E x V (chaos), calculated using BLOSUM62-based TCRdist between CDR3 peptides within each V-J. Welch's t-statistics and random forest reduced 450 to 600 V-J features to 13, which were used in a naive Bayes classifier (R e1071). Clones were called with MiXCR by TCRdb after fastp trimmed the public reads at Q25, and only in-frame beta chains were retained. Rows with one shared CDR3 protein collapse into an entry with the most common genes and DNA. The V and J calls and clone size are TCRdb's, not the authors'. The sample yields a few hundred thousand distinct CDR3 sequences; less than 25% were counted once. The ten biggest clones cover 26% of the sample.

Reading the germline V gene (reference sequence) gives CDR1 DFQATT and CDR2 SNEGSKA. Counted from cysteine to phenylalanine, this CDR3 has 10 amino acids. Only CDR3 DNA is held: 30 bases, read in frame from base 1. The trim is 3 bases for V and 5 bases for J, with a gap of 5 bases between the germline ends. This clonotype was seen only once. It has no known antigen specificity. No much larger clone is present one base from it, and per-base qualities are unavailable. Weak support is all one read offers. Graves' hyperthyroidism was defined as stable when no progression to ophthalmopathy occurred over 18 months of follow-up. Hyperthyroidism patients were newly diagnosed, with disease duration under 2 months, and aged 18 to 65 years. Exclusion was applied to patients with uncontrolled infections, other autoimmune diseases, pregnancy or lactation. Diagnoses were based on clinical symptoms, serum thyroxine and TRAb, thyroid ultrasound and orbital computed tomography. PBMCs were separated from roughly 10 ml of fresh peripheral blood using Ficoll-Paque density gradient centrifugation. Total RNA was extracted using Trizol reagent, and RNA quality was assessed on an Agilent 2100 Bioanalyzer.

The chain is assembled from TRBV20-1 and TRBJ2-7, with the D segment identity uncertain. The sequencing sample was made of blood. The TCR comes from a man younger than 30 with Graves' hyperthyroidism. The DNA sequence reads TGCAGTGCTAGGAGCCACGAGCAGTACTTC. This encodes CSARSHEQYF.